The clone carrying this T cell receptor beta chain was seen a handful of times. The antigen remains undetermined. Clones were sequenced by immunoSEQ multiplex PCR, and TCRdb holds only the in-frame ones, with some missing. The table lists about 50,000 clones, approximately 80% of them singletons. The data originate from a study of memory CD4+ T cells and cytomegalovirus serostatus. At the level of the study: Healthy Belgian adult donors included several CMV-positive and about two dozen CMV-negative people.

Study-wide points: 67 of 164 known CMV-associated TCRbeta sequences appeared in CD4+ memory.

The sort gate was single viable CD3+CD4+CD8-CD45RO+ cells for memory CD4+ T cells. Sequenced material: memory CD4+ T cells from blood. This receptor was obtained from an adult in good health and CMV-seronegative.

The CDR3 reads CASSLLGETKLFF. DNA of the CDR3: TGTGCCAGCAGTTTATTAGGGGAAACAAAACTGTTTTTT. The V call is TRBV27, the J call TRBJ1-4; D possibly corresponds to TRBD1 (5 bases). CDR3 length: 13 residues. Trimming pared 1 base from V and 10 bases from J, leaving 10 bases between. Germline V gives CDR1 MNHEY, CDR2 SMNVEV (reference sequence). Full variable domain (rest looked up from reference TRBV27 and TRBJ1-4): EAQVTQNPRYLITVTGKKLTVTCSQNMNHEYMSWYRQDPGLGLRQIYYSMNVEVTDKGDVPEGYKVSRKEKRNFPLILESPSPNQTSLYFCASSLLGETKLFFGSGTQLSVL.